This entry features one T cell receptor (beta chain) sequence. Antigen specificity is unknown. The source of the sample is a study of T cell responses to AZD1222 COVID-19 vaccine. Study results and caveats: In the spike-specific TCR repertoire, nearly half reportedly target unmutated variant regions.

Sequenced by immunoSEQ multiplex PCR; TCRdb stores in-frame clones only, minus some. There are 130,000 to 150,000 clones in the sample; 82% occur only once, and over 4% lies in the top ten. Germline assignment: CDR1 MDHEN and CDR2 SYDVKM. V was trimmed by 2 bases and J by 0 bases, leaving 14 bases between them. The CDR3 contains 17 residues. The chain has TRBV28 and TRBJ2-1, with D unclear. This sample comprised peripheral blood, obtained on day 0 of MenACWY control vaccination. The sequence was obtained from an adult in good health. The CDR3 DNA sequence: TGTGCCAGCAGTTTACAATTTTCCCCTATCTCCTACAATGAGCAGTTCTTC. This gives the protein CASSLQFSPISYNEQFF.